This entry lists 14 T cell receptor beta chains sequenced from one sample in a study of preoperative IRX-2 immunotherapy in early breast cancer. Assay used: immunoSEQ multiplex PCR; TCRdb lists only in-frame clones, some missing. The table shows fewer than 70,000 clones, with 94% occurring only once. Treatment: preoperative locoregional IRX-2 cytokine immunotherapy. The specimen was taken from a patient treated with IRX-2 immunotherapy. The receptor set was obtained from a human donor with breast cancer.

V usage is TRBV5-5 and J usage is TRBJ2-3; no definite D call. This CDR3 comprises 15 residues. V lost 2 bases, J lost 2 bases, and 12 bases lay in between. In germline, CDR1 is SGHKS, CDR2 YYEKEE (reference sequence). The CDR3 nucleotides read TGTGCCAGCAGCTTAACGGGTTTTATCACAGATACGCAGTATTTT. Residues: CASSLTGFITDTQYF.

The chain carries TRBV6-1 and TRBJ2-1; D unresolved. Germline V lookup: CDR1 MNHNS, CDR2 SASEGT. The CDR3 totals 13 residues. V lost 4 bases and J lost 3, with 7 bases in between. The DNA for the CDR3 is TGTGCCAGCAGTGTGGCCGGCTACAATGAGCAGTTCTTC. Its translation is CASSVAGYNEQFF.

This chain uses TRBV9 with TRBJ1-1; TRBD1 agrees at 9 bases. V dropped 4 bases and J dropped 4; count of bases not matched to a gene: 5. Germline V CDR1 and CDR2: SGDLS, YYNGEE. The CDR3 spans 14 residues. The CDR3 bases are TGTGCCAGCAGCCGTGGGACAGGGCCCACTGAAGCTTTCTTT. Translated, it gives CASSRGTGPTEAFF.

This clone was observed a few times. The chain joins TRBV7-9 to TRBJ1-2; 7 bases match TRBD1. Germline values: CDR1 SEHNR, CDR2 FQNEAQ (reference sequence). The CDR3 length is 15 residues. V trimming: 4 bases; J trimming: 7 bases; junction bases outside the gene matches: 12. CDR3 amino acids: CASSSLDREGGGYTF. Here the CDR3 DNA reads TGTGCCAGCAGCTCCTTAGACAGGGAGGGTGGTGGCTACACCTTC.

Written as DNA, the CDR3 is TGTGCCAGCAGTTCCTGGACAGGGAGGAACGGCCAAGAGACCCAGTACTTC. As protein: CASSSWTGRNGQETQYF. The rearrangement joins TRBV28 to TRBJ2-5, with 8 positions matching TRBD1. Unmatched junction bases numbered 11, after V lost 4 bases and J lost 1 base. This CDR3 comprises 17 residues. CDR1 and CDR2 from the germline V gene are MDHEN and SYDVKM.

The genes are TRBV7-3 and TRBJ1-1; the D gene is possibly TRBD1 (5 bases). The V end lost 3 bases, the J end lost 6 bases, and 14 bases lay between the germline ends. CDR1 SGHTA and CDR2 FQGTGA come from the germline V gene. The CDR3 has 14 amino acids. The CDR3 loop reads CASSLGPRGAEAFF. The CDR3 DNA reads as TGTGCCAGCAGCTTGGGGCCGCGGGGGGCTGAAGCTTTCTTT.

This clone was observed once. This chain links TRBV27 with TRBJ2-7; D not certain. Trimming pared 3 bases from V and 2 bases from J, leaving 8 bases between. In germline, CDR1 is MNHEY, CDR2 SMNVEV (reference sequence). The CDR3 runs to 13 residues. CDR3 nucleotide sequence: TGTGCCAGCAGTTTGTCTTCCACCTACGAGCAGTACTTC. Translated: CASSLSSTYEQYF.

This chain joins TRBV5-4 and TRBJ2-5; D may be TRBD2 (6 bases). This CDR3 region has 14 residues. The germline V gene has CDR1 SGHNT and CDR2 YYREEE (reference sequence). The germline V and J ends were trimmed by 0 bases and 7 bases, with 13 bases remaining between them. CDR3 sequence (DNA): TGTGCCAGCAGCTTGGTATCGCGGGAAGGGACCCAGTACTTC. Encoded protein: CASSLVSREGTQYF.

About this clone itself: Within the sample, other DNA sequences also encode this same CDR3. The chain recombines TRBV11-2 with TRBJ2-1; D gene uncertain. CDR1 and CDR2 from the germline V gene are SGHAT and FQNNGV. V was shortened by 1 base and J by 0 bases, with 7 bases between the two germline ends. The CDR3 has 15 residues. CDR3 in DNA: TGTGCCAGCAGCTTAGGCGGAAGCTCCTACAATGAGCAGTTCTTC. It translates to CASSLGGSSYNEQFF.

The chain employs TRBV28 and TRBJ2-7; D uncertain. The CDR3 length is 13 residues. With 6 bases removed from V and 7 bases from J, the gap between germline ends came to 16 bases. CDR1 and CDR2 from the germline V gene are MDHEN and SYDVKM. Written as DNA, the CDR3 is TGTGCCAGCAGAGCCAGTACCCCGTGGGAGCAGTACTTC. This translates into CASRASTPWEQYF.

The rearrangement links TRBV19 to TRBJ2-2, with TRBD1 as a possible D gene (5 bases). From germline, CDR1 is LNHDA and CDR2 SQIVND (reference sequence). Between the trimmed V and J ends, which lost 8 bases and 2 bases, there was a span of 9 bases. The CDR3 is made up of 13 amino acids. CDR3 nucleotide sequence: TGTGCCAGTGGCAGGACAAACACCGGGGAGCTGTTTTTT. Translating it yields CASGRTNTGELFF.

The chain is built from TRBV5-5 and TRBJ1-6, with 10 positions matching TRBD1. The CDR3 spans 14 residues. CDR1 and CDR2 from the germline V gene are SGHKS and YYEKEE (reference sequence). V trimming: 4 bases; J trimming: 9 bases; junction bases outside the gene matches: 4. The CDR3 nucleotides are TGTGCCAGCAGCCCGGGACAGGGGTTTTCACCCCTCCACTTT. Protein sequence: CASSPGQGFSPLHF.

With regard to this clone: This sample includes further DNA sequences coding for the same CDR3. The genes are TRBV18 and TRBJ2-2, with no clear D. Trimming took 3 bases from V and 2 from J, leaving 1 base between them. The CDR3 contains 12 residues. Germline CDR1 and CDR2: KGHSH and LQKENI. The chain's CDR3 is CASSPNTGELFF. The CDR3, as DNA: TGTGCCAGCTCACCCAACACCGGGGAGCTGTTTTTT.

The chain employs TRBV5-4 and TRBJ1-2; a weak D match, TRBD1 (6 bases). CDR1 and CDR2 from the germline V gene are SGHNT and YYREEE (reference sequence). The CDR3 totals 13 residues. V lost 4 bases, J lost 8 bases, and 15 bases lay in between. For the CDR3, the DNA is TGTGCCAGCAGCGCCACAGGGTTCGACGGCTACACCTTC. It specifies CASSATGFDGYTF.